This TCR beta chain was sequenced in a study of blood T cell repertoires in COVID-19. This CDR3 has 15 amino acids. CDR1 is MNHEY, CDR2 SVGAGI, per germline. Trimming took 7 bases from V and 7 from J; bases not matched to a gene: 16. Original processing notes: Nucleated cell counts were estimated from reference gene primer amplification. The protocol was immunoSEQ multiplex PCR, while the TCRdb copy is restricted to in-frame clones and leaves out a portion. That table supplies the V and J calls and clone size; D and trimming were determined from the DNA. The table has 220,000 or so clones, roughly 88% seen once.

This chain connects TRBV6-5 to TRBJ2-7, with TRBD2 matching 7 bases. The sequence was obtained from a woman aged 45 to 65 with acute COVID-19. The sequenced material came from PBMCs or T cells enriched from blood (not recorded which). The CDR3 here is CASTRGGLRVLEQYF. DNA of the CDR3: TGTGCCAGCACCCGCGGGGGATTACGAGTCTTGGAGCAGTACTTC.